This record looks at one T cell receptor beta chain sequence and its context. Antigen: not known. This specimen comes from a study of blood T cells in healthy people across ages. Regarding the study as a whole: Investigators viewed diversity estimates from one million T cells as underestimates, the study reported.

Next came a second PCR, run for about 7 to 11 cycles, which used a sample-barcoded 5' primer along with a J-beta primer mix. Carrying 12 random nucleotides, a template-switch adaptor labeled each individual cDNA molecule. TCRdb processed the 5' RACE reads anew with MiXCR; each CDR3 protein has one entry. The table records some 700,000 distinct CDR3 sequences, roughly 44% of them present only once. Russia was home to the donors, healthy Caucasian individuals aged roughly 6 to 90. The CDR3 loop spans 13 amino acids. Per the germline V gene, CDR1 is LGHDT and CDR2 is YNNKEL (reference sequence). V dropped 4 bases and J dropped 4 bases, with 11 bases sitting between them.

This TCR was sampled from a woman aged 55-69 years in good health. Sequencing input: blood. The rearrangement joins TRBV3-1 to TRBJ2-7, with D hard to call. CDR3 in DNA: TGTGCCAGCAGCCTATCGACGGTTTACGAGCAGTACTTC. Its translation is CASSLSTVYEQYF.